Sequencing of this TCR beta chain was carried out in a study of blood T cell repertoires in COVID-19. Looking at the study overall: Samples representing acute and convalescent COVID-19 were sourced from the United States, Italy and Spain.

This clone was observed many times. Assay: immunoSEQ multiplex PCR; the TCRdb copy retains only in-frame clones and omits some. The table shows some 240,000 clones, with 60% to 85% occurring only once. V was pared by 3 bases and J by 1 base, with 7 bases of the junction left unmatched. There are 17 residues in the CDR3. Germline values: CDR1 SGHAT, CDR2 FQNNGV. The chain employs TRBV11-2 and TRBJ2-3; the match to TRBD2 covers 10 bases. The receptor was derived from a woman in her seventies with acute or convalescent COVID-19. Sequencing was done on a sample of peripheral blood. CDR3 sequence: CASSFTSGTSGTDTQYF. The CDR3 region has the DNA TGTGCCAGCAGCTTCACCTCCGGGACTAGCGGCACAGATACGCAGTATTTT.